This section outlines one T cell receptor beta chain sequence together with its context. The data derive from a study of blood T cell repertoires in COVID-19. This CDR3 is 13 amino acids long. Germline loops: CDR1 GTSNPN, CDR2 SVGIG (reference sequence). V lost 4 bases to trimming and J lost 11 bases, with 20 bases between them. The protocol was immunoSEQ multiplex PCR, while the TCRdb copy is restricted to in-frame clones and leaves out a portion. Among around 380,000 clones listed, 81% were seen once. The TCR comes from a human donor with acute or convalescent COVID-19. The donor label of this sample is uncertain. Input material: peripheral blood. The V gene is TRBV30, the J gene TRBJ1-1, with D unclear. The CDR3 region has the DNA TGTGCCTGGACGATAGTGGGGTCGAAGCGGGCTTTCTTT. This gives the protein CAWTIVGSKRAFF.